This TCR beta chain was retrieved from a study of blood T cell repertoires in COVID-19. Study-wide background: Both acute and convalescent COVID-19 samples were obtained from the United States, Italy and Spain. Sample material is recorded as cDNA or gDNA derived from T cells, B-cell-depleted T cells, or PBMCs.

Methods used by the authors: Amplification with reference gene primers provided the estimates of nucleated cell counts. Sequencing used immunoSEQ multiplex PCR; TCRdb keeps in-frame clones, though not all of them. V, J and clone size reflect that table, while D and trimming were determined from the DNA. This sample has almost 250,000 clones; around 89% occur once, and the top ten carry around 4%. The CDR3 runs to 15 residues. CDR1 is GTSNPN and CDR2 is SVGIG in the germline V gene (reference sequence). V lost 3 bases, J lost 4 bases, and 16 bases lay in between. Assignment of participants to cohorts was predicated upon participant-reported clinical history.

The sequenced sample consisted of PBMCs or T cells enriched from blood (not recorded which). The sequence was collected from a woman in her twenties or thirties who had recovered from COVID-19. The V and J genes are TRBV30 and TRBJ2-1; tentative D call: TRBD2 (6 bases). The CDR3 coding sequence is TGTGCCTGGAGAGAAAGGGCGGGGCGTTACAATGAGCAGTTCTTC. Residues: CAWRERAGRYNEQFF.